The rows below give T cell receptor beta chains drawn from one sample of a study of shared clonotypes between healthy human individuals. Only in-frame clones appear in the TCRdb table, and some are missing; sequencing was by immunoSEQ multiplex PCR. Here the sample spans around 650,000 clones, 95% to 97% being singletons. Sequencing input: naive CD8+ T cells sorted from blood. These receptors all stem from a woman in her twenties or thirties in good health. Each CDR3 is given without its conserved first and last residue.

j_call | v_call | cdr3_aa
TRBJ1-1 | TRBV28 | ASSFQGSVTEAF
TRBJ2-7 | TRBV27 | ASTPTVSGAREQY
TRBJ2-3 | TRBV19 | ATATDTQY
TRBJ2-7 | TRBV25-1 | ASRLGTGPYEQY
TRBJ2-7 | TRBV5-8 | ASRYRESYEQY
TRBJ2-1 | TRBV29-1 | SGLGYYNEQF
TRBJ1-4 | TRBV25-1 | ASSEDRGIEKLF
TRBJ1-1 | TRBV2 | ASSEHGTVEAF
TRBJ1-2 | TRBV9 | ASSMWTGSYGYT
TRBJ1-1 | TRBV28 | ASSPDRVVTEAF
TRBJ1-5 | TRBV19 | ASSDRVGAQH
TRBJ2-1 | TRBV5-4 | ASSFMGPGEQF
TRBJ2-7 | TRBV2 | ASSEAVTVSYEQY
TRBJ2-7 | TRBV7-2 | ASSPPEGGGYEQY
TRBJ2-7 | TRBV28 | ASSSGLGIAQY
TRBJ2-1 | TRBV6-6 | ASNSDSGDEQF